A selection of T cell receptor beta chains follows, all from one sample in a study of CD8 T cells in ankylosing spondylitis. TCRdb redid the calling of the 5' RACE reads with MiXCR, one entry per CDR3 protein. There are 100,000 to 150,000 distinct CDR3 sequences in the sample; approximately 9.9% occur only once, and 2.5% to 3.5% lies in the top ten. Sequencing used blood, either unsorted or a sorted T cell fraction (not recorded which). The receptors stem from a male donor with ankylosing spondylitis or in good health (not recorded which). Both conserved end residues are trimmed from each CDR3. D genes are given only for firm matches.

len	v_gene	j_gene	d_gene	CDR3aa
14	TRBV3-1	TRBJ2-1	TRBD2	ASSPRLAGLGNEQF
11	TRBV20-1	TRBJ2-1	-	SAGTDSYNEQF
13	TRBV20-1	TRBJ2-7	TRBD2	SARDKREGHYEQY
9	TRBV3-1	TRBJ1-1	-	ASSQMNVAF
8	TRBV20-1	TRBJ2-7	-	SARPGEQY
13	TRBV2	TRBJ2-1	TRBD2	ASRKGLADYNEQF
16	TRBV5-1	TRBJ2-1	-	ASSLEPPGRTSYNEQF
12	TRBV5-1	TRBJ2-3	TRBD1	ASSFDRDADTQY
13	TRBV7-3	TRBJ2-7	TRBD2	ASSLGLAGNHEQY
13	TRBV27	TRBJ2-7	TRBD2	ASSPSSGSSYEQY
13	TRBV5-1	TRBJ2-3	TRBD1	ASKTTGGVMNTQY
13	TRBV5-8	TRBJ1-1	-	ASSRRTSSGTEAF
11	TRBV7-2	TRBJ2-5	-	ASSLVSRETQY
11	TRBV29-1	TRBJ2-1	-	SVAPISYNEQF
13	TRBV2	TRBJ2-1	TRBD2	ASSEGLAGTNEQF
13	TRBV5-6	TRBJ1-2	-	ASSSGPTIPYGYT
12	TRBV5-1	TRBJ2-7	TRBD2	ASSSTSGNYEQY
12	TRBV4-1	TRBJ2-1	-	ASSQDNRRNEQF
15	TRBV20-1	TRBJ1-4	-	SARDARTPPANEKLF
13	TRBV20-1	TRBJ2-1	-	SAPSRADSYNEQF
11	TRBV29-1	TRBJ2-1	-	SVGRDTYNEQF
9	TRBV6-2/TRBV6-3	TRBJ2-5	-	ASLRSETQY
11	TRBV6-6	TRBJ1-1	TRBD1	ASSSGQYTEAF
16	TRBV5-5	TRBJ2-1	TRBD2	ASNSNRAGVLSYNEQF
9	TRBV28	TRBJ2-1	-	ASSLSRQQF
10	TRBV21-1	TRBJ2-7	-	ASSISTYEQY
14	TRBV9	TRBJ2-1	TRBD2	ASSVAGRSSYNEQF
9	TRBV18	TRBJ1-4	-	ASSPGRKLF
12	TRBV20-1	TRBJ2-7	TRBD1	SASYRGVGYEQY
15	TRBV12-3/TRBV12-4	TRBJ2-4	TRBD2	ASSIGGSGIPKNIQY
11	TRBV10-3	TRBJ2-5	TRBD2	AIAAGVEETQY
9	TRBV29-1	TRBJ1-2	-	SVGTTYGYT
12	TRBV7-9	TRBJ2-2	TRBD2	ASSSTSSTGELF
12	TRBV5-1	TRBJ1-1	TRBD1	ASSSLGQHTEAF
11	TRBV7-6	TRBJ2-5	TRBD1	ASSRTGAETQY
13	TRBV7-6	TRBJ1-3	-	ASSPDSFSGNTIY
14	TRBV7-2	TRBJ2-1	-	ASSGEVGGRGNEQF
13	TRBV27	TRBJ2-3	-	ASSLRDFNTDTQY
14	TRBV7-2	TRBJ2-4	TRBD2	ASSSRGVGAKNIQY
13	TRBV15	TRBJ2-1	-	ATSREPMFDNEQF
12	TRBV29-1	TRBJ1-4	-	SVEDRGRSEKLF
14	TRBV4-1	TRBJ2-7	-	ASSAYRYPTTYEQY
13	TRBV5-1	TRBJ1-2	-	ASRKEGGRNYGYT
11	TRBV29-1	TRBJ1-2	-	SAKRGINYGYT
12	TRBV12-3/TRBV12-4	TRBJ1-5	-	ASSLGAGDQPQH
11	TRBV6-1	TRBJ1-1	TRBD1	ASSHDRGAEAF
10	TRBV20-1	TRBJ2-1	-	SGDMEGREQF
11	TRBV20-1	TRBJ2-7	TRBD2	SALRESTYEQY
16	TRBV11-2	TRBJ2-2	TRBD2	ASSTRLAGGLGTGELF
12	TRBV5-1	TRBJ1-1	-	ASSLLDGNTEAF
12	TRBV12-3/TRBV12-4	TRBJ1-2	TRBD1	ASSYRGIGYGYT
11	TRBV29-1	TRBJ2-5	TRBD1	SGSTGGQETQY
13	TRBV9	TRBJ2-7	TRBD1	ASSVAAGGSDEQY
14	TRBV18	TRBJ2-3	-	ASSPLAFTSTDTQY
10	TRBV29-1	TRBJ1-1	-	SVSLGVTEAF
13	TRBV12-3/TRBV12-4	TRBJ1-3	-	ASRTTGSSGNTIY
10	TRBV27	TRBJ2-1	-	ASSLSSGRQF
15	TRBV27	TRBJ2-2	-	ASGTLRGEKNTGELF
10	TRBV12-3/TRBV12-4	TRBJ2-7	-	ASMGGRYEQY